The 7 T cell receptor beta chains below were found in one sample sequenced in a study of OX40 agonist ivuxolimab in advanced cancers. TCRdb's copy holds only in-frame clones and misses some; the assay was immunoSEQ multiplex PCR. This table has some 37,000 clones, almost 85% appearing once. This sample comprised CD4+ or CD8+ T cells sorted from blood, obtained in a trial of the OX40 agonist ivuxolimab. These receptors came from an adult with an advanced solid tumor such as melanoma, head and neck, liver or kidney cancer.

This clone was seen a few times. The gene calls are TRBV4-1 and TRBJ2-5, with TRBD1 matching over 9 bases. Germline V gene data show CDR1 as MGHRA and CDR2 as YSYEKL. Trimming at V came to 0 bases and at J to 2 bases, leaving 7 bases not matched to a gene. CDR3 length: 17 residues. The CDR3 sequence: CASSQDLQGAQQETQYF. DNA for the CDR3: TGCGCCAGCAGCCAAGATCTACAGGGGGCGCAACAAGAGACCCAGTACTTC.

The chain links TRBV30 to TRBJ1-6, with D maybe TRBD1 (5 bases). The length of the CDR3 is 15 residues. CDR1 is GTSNPN, CDR2 SVGIG, per germline (reference sequence). With 5 bases removed from V and 7 bases from J, the gap between germline ends came to 18 bases. CDR3 protein: CAWGEQWGRNSPLHF. In DNA, the CDR3 is TGTGCCTGGGGGGAACAGTGGGGGAGAAATTCACCCCTCCACTTT. The variable domain in full, completed from reference TRBV30 and TRBJ1-6, reads SQTIHQWPATLVQPVGSPLSLECTVEGTSNPNLYWYRQAAGRGLQLLFYSVGIGQISSEVPQNLSASRPQDRQFILSSKKLLLSDSGFYLCAWGEQWGRNSPLHFGNGTRLTVT.

The chain couples TRBV6-4 to TRBJ2-3; D is undetermined. The CDR3 has 15 residues. V was shortened by 7 bases and J by 1 base, with 15 bases between the two germline ends. Germline CDR1 MRHNA, CDR2 SNTAGT. In DNA, the CDR3 is TGTGCCAGCACCCTGACTGGGATGCGCACAGATACGCAGTATTTT. Translating gives CASTLTGMRTDTQYF.

This clone was seen a single time. This chain joins TRBV6-4 and TRBJ1-2; possible D gene TRBD1, 5 bases. Germline assignment: CDR1 MRHNA and CDR2 SNTAGT. This CDR3 comprises 14 residues. V shed 3 bases and J shed 4 bases, with 12 bases lying between them. CDR3 sequence reads: CASSEGVWGYGYTF. The CDR3 DNA is TGTGCCAGCAGTGAGGGGGTGTGGGGCTATGGCTACACCTTC.

V usage is TRBV9 and J usage is TRBJ2-1; 7 nucleotides line up with TRBD1. This CDR3 region has 14 residues. In germline, CDR1 is SGDLS, CDR2 YYNGEE. Trimming took 2 bases from V and 2 from J; bases not matched to a gene: 1. DNA of the CDR3: TGTGCCAGCAGCGTGGGGACAGCCTACAATGAGCAGTTCTTC. It encodes CASSVGTAYNEQFF.

The chain joins TRBV5-6 to TRBJ2-1; possible D gene TRBD1, 5 bases. Trimming left V 1 base short and J 3 bases short, with 8 bases between. This CDR3 contains 14 residues. The germline V gene encodes CDR1 SGHDT and CDR2 YYEEEE. CDR3 loop: CASSLTGVYNEQFF. CDR3 DNA sequence: TGTGCCAGCAGCTTGACAGGAGTCTACAATGAGCAGTTCTTC.

This clone has more than one count but fewer than ten. The V and J genes are TRBV2 and TRBJ2-1; 13 nucleotides line up with TRBD2. This CDR3 is built from 17 residues. Germline V gene data show CDR1 as SNHLY and CDR2 as FYNNEI. After removal of 6 bases from V and 4 bases from J, the junction contained 9 bases not matched to a gene. The CDR3 reads CASSYSGLAGVYNEQFF. CDR3 DNA sequence: TGTGCCAGCAGCTACAGTGGACTAGCGGGAGTATACAATGAGCAGTTCTTC.